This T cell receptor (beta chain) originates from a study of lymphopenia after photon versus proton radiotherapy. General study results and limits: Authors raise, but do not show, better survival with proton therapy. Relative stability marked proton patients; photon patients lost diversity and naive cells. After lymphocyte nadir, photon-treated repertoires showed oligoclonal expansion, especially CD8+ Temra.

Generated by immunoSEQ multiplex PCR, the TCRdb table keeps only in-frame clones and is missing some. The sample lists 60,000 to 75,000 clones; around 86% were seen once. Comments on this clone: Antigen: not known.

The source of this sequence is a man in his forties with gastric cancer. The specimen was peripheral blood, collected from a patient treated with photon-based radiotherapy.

The CDR3 loop is CASSSGTENSNQPQHF. For the CDR3, the DNA is TGTGCCAGTAGTTCAGGGACAGAGAATAGCAATCAGCCCCAGCATTTT. This rearrangement joins TRBV19 to TRBJ1-5; 7 positions agree with TRBD1. Germline trimming cut 5 bases from V and 0 bases from J; bases unmatched to any gene: 7. Germline values: CDR1 LNHDA, CDR2 SQIVND (reference sequence). This CDR3 has 16 residues.